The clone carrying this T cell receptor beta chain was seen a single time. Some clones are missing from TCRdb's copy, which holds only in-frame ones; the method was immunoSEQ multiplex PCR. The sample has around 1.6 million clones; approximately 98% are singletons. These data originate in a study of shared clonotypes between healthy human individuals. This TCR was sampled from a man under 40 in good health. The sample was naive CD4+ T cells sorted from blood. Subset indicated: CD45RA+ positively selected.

Here the CDR3 DNA reads TGTGCCAGCAGCTCTAGCCTAGGACAGGGGACAGATACGCAGTATTTT. This translates into CASSSSLGQGTDTQYF. This rearrangement joins TRBV7-9 to TRBJ2-3; 9 nucleotides match TRBD1. This CDR3 has 16 residues. Germline assignment: CDR1 SEHNR and CDR2 FQNEAQ (reference sequence). The ends lost 4 bases at V and 3 bases at J; junction bases unmatched: 8.